One sample yielded the 12 T cell receptor beta chains listed below, sequenced in a study of cytomegalovirus exposure and HLA in healthy donors. Amplification used 60 Vbeta primers and 13 Jbeta primers. Clones were sequenced by immunoSEQ multiplex PCR, and TCRdb holds only the in-frame ones, with some missing. The profile shows 100,000 to 150,000 clones, roughly 75% of them singletons. The sample taken for sequencing was PBMCs. All receptors derive from a man aged 30-40 years in good health and CMV-seronegative.

This clone was picked up many times. The genes are TRBV5-4 and TRBJ2-7; no definite D call. There are 14 residues in the CDR3. The V gene lost 1 base and the J gene lost 6 bases, with 14 bases spanning the gap. Germline lookup yields CDR1 SGHNT and CDR2 YYREEE (reference sequence). The CDR3 bases are TGTGCCAGCAGCTTGTATGGGCTACACGGCGAGCAGTACTTC. It specifies CASSLYGLHGEQYF.

The sample holds one count of this clone. The chain uses TRBV28 and TRBJ1-1, with D possibly TRBD1 on 5 matching bases. The CDR3 length is 15 residues. Germline lookup yields CDR1 MDHEN and CDR2 SYDVKM. V dropped 4 bases and J dropped 7 bases, with 19 bases sitting between them. In DNA form, the CDR3 reads TGTGCCAGCAGTTCCTCTTCCCTTCCAGGGATTGAAGCTTTCTTT. As protein: CASSSSSLPGIEAFF. Together with reference TRBV28 and TRBJ1-1, the CDR3 gives the full variable domain: DVKVTQSSRYLVKRTGEKVFLECVQDMDHENMFWYRQDPGLGLRLIYFSYDVKMKEKGDIPEGYSVSREKKERFSLILESASTNQTSMYLCASSSSSLPGIEAFFGQGTRLTVV.

V usage is TRBV19 and J usage is TRBJ2-1, with 14 bases that match TRBD2. This CDR3 comprises 18 residues. Germline CDR1 reads LNHDA; CDR2 reads SQIVND (reference sequence). J gave up 7 bases and V 4 bases, and 12 bases lay outside the gene matches. The CDR3 loop reads CASSTLAGLAGVSNEQFF. The CDR3 coding sequence is TGTGCCAGTAGTACTCTCGCGGGACTAGCGGGAGTCAGTAATGAGCAGTTCTTC.

This chain connects TRBV10-3 to TRBJ2-7, with 12 bases fitting TRBD1. With V trimmed by 11 bases and J by 4 bases, 6 bases remained unmatched. The germline CDR1 and CDR2 sequences are ENHRY and SYGVKD. CDR3 length equals 13 residues. The CDR3 DNA sequence: TGTGCCGTCGGGACAGGGGGCAGGTACGAGCAGTACTTC. Translation gives CAVGTGGRYEQYF.

This chain connects TRBV19 to TRBJ2-7; TRBD2 agrees at 10 bases. Trimming at V came to 6 bases and at J to 0 bases, leaving 8 bases not matched to a gene. Per the germline V gene, CDR1 is LNHDA and CDR2 is SQIVND (reference sequence). The CDR3 consists of 16 residues. The CDR3 DNA follows: TGTGCCAGTAGCGGACTAGCGGACCTCACCTCCTACGAGCAGTACTTC. Its translation: CASSGLADLTSYEQYF.

CDR3 amino acids: CASSQREAKNIQYF. The CDR3 DNA is TGTGCCAGCAGCCAGCGGGAGGCCAAAAACATTCAGTACTTC. The chain carries TRBV2 and TRBJ2-4; 8 nucleotides line up with TRBD2. Germline CDR1 reads SNHLY; CDR2 reads FYNNEI. Trimming took 6 bases from V and 1 from J; bases not matched to a gene: 2. This CDR3 is built from 14 residues.

The rearrangement links TRBV10-3 to TRBJ2-7, with D unclear. V was trimmed by 11 bases and J by 7 bases, leaving 15 bases between them. This CDR3 is 11 amino acids long. Germline lookup yields CDR1 ENHRY and CDR2 SYGVKD. The CDR3 is CASTARREQYF. CDR3 DNA: TGTGCCTCGACGGCCCGGCGGGAGCAGTACTTC.

This clone was observed a handful of times. The V and J genes are TRBV7-8 and TRBJ2-7; 11 bases map to TRBD1. Germline CDR1 and CDR2: SGHVS and FQNEAQ. This CDR3 is built from 14 residues. The ends lost 0 bases at V and 7 bases at J; junction bases unmatched: 2. The CDR3 sequence: CASSLAGTGGEQYF. In nucleotides, the CDR3 is TGTGCCAGCAGCTTAGCCGGGACAGGGGGTGAGCAGTACTTC. Supplemented by reference TRBV7-8 and TRBJ2-7, the full variable domain reads GAGVSQSPRYKVAKRGQDVALRCDPISGHVSLFWYQQALGQGPEFLTYFQNEAQLDKSGLPSDRFFAERPEGSVSTLKIQRTQQEDSAVYLCASSLAGTGGEQYFGPGTRLTVT.

This clone has only one observation. The chain has TRBV5-1 and TRBJ1-2; 7 bases line up with TRBD1. The CDR3 runs to 12 residues. Germline V gene lookup returns CDR1 SGHRS and CDR2 YFSETQ. The V gene end was trimmed by 4 bases and the J gene end by 8 bases; junction bases not matched to a gene: 5. CDR3 region: CASSIDRDGYTF. The CDR3 DNA is TGCGCCAGCAGCATAGACAGGGACGGCTACACCTTC.

CDR3 nucleotide sequence: TGTGCCAGCAGACCCCACAGGATTAATCAGCCCCAGCATTTT. This gives the protein CASRPHRINQPQHF. This chain links TRBV6-6 with TRBJ1-5; tentative D call: TRBD1 (5 bases). The CDR3 has 14 residues. Between the trimmed V and J ends, which lost 6 bases and 4 bases, there was a span of 13 bases. Germline loops: CDR1 MNHNY, CDR2 SVGAGI (reference sequence).

The V call is TRBV28, the J call TRBJ2-3; 9 bases match TRBD1. This CDR3 is 15 amino acids long. The V and J ends lost 2 bases and 7 bases, in that order; junction bases with no gene match: 7. The germline gives CDR1 MDHEN, CDR2 SYDVKM. CDR3 sequence: CASSLGTGRMNTQYF. CDR3 in DNA: TGTGCCAGCAGTTTAGGGACAGGGAGGATGAATACGCAGTATTTT.

This chain connects TRBV28 to TRBJ1-2, with 8 bases matching TRBD1. CDR1 is MDHEN, CDR2 SYDVKM, per germline. J was trimmed by 9 bases and V by 2 bases; bases with no gene match: 8. The CDR3 runs 14 residues. CDR3 DNA: TGTGCCAGCAGTTTACCCCCAGGACAGGGCCGCTACACCTTC. It specifies CASSLPPGQGRYTF.